The 10 T cell receptor beta chains given below trace back to one sample, sequenced in a study of blood T cell repertoires in COVID-19. The data were produced by immunoSEQ multiplex PCR, yet TCRdb's version contains in-frame clones alone and is incomplete. Altogether roughly 250,000 clones are present, about 88% being singletons, with the ten largest covering around 0.97%. Sequenced: peripheral blood. The receptors derive from a man in his forties or fifties with acute or convalescent COVID-19.

A single count supports this clone. V and J are TRBV10-1 and TRBJ2-3, with a tentative D call TRBD2 (5 bases). V dropped 2 bases and J dropped 0 bases, with 18 bases sitting between them. The CDR3 covers 18 residues. From germline, CDR1 is WNHNN and CDR2 SYGVQD (reference sequence). The CDR3 DNA follows: TGCGCCAGCAGTGAGGCTAGATTAGGAGGAGCTAGCACAGATACGCAGTATTTT. Translated, it gives CASSEARLGGASTDTQYF.

Concerning this clone itself: The CDR3 does not end in the conserved phenylalanine or tryptophan, so this is likely a read error. The chain carries TRBV28 and TRBJ1-2; no firm D call. Germline CDR1 is MDHEN and CDR2 is SYDVKM. The CDR3 spans 13 residues. Trimming stripped 7 bases from V and 6 bases from J, with 15 bases between. DNA of the CDR3: TGTGCCAGCAAAGAGGGCAGGTATAATGGCTACACCTCC. It codes for CASKEGRYNGYTS.

This rearrangement joins TRBV5-1 to TRBJ2-3, with a tentative D call TRBD2 (6 bases). V was shortened by 4 bases and J by 5 bases, with 17 bases between the two germline ends. This CDR3 is built from 15 residues. Germline loops: CDR1 SGHRS, CDR2 YFSETQ. The CDR3 region is CASSEYSPGVDTQYF. In DNA form, the CDR3 reads TGCGCCAGCAGCGAATATTCCCCGGGGGTAGATACGCAGTATTTT.

The J gene is TRBJ1-1, the V gene TRBV7-2, with D possibly matching TRBD1 (6 bases). Trimming left V 5 bases short and J 9 bases short, with 19 bases between. CDR1 SGHTA and CDR2 FQGNSA come from the germline V gene. There are 14 residues in the CDR3. The CDR3, as DNA: TGTGCCAGCAGCCCCGGGGGGCTGGACCGAAAAGCTTTCTTT. Translating it yields CASSPGGLDRKAFF.

The rearrangement joins TRBV10-3 to TRBJ1-1, with D maybe TRBD1 (6 bases). The germline CDR1 and CDR2 sequences are ENHRY and SYGVKD. Trimming took 6 bases from V and 2 from J, leaving 7 bases between them. The CDR3 has 12 residues. The CDR3 region has the DNA TGTGCCATCAGGGGGACAAACACTGAAGCTTTCTTT. It translates to CAIRGTNTEAFF.

The chain is built from TRBV30 and TRBJ2-5; 8 nucleotides agree with TRBD2. Losses at the gene ends were 3 bases for V and 4 bases for J; bases not matched to a gene: 10. This CDR3 comprises 15 residues. The V gene's germline CDR1 is GTSNPN and CDR2 SVGIG (reference sequence). The CDR3 DNA reads as TGTGCCTGGAGCGGGGGGGCCGTTCAGGGAGAGACCCAGTACTTC. Translated, it gives CAWSGGAVQGETQYF.

As to this clone: Other nucleotide sequences in the sample specify the same CDR3. This chain joins TRBV6-5 and TRBJ1-2; TRBD1 agrees at 8 bases. CDR1 MNHEY and CDR2 SVGAGI come from the germline V gene. The V and J ends lost 5 bases and 6 bases, in that order; junction bases with no gene match: 5. There are 13 residues in the CDR3. CDR3 in amino acids: CASSLTGGNGYTF. The CDR3 DNA reads TGTGCCAGCAGTCTCACAGGGGGTAATGGCTACACCTTC.

This chain uses TRBV11-2 with TRBJ2-7; 8 bases are a match to TRBD2. The CDR3 consists of 15 residues. The germline gives CDR1 SGHAT, CDR2 FQNNGV. The V and J ends lost 1 base and 2 bases, in that order; junction bases with no gene match: 4. The CDR3 region has the DNA TGTGCCAGCAGCTTAGCCGGGGGGGTCCCCTACGAGCAGTACTTC. Translation: CASSLAGGVPYEQYF.

The V and J genes are TRBV15 and TRBJ1-2; 7 bases agree with TRBD1. This CDR3 is built from 16 residues. The V and J ends lost 0 bases and 4 bases, in that order; junction bases with no gene match: 8. Germline values: CDR1 LNHNV, CDR2 YYDKDF (reference sequence). CDR3 sequence reads: CATSRDRTGDRYGYTF. CDR3 DNA: TGTGCCACCAGCAGAGACAGAACAGGGGACCGCTATGGCTACACCTTC.

The genes are TRBV30 and TRBJ1-1; D ambiguous. The CDR3 length is 12 residues. In germline, CDR1 is GTSNPN, CDR2 SVGIG (reference sequence). Trimming removed 4 bases from V and 0 bases from J, with 6 bases in between. The DNA of the CDR3 is TGTGCCTGGACGGTCCTGAACACTGAAGCTTTCTTT. It translates to CAWTVLNTEAFF.